The clone carrying this T cell receptor (beta chain) was seen a handful of times. Its cognate antigen is unknown. Patients chosen for sequencing had shown CD8+CD57+ cell expansion by flow cytometry. This record belongs to a study of CD8+CD57+ T cells in acquired aplastic anemia. General study points: It was found that approximately 29 CD8+ CDR3 sequences were shared between patients and controls.

The CDR3 totals 14 residues. V was shortened by 2 bases and J by 0 bases, with 9 bases between the two germline ends. Germline CDR1 is DFQATT and CDR2 is SNEGSKA (reference sequence). The template for TCR beta VDJ and CDR3 sequence profiling was genomic DNA. TCRdb independently ran MiXCR on the reads; one entry per CDR3 protein. The table records 450,000 to 550,000 distinct CDR3 sequences, around 30% of them present only once. The receptor's source is a human donor with aplastic anemia. The V call is TRBV20-1, the J call TRBJ2-3; D not certain. Sequenced: sorted CD4+, CD8+, or CD8+CD57+ T cells (not recorded which) from PBMCs. CDR3 sequence (DNA): TGCAGTGCTAGACCAACCTTAAGCACAGATACGCAGTATTTT. This sequence encodes CSARPTLSTDTQYF.